This passage covers 6 T cell receptor beta chains from one sample sequenced in a study of response to subunit inactivated influenza vaccine. TCRdb re-called the RT-PCR reads through MiXCR, storing one row per CDR3 protein. The sample holds about 170,000 distinct CDR3 sequences, 9.5% to 12% seen once. The sequencing here drew on CD8+ T cells sorted from PBMCs, taken less than 30 months after vaccination. All receptors come from a man between 50 and 70 years old who received an inactivated influenza vaccine.

About this clonotype: Without the conserved terminal phenylalanine or tryptophan, this CDR3 likely stems from a read error. The chain couples TRBV6-2 or TRBV6-3 to TRBJ2-7; D remains unclear. V lost 4 bases to trimming and J lost 3 bases, with 4 bases between them. The CDR3 is 11 residues long. Germline loops: CDR1 MNHEY, CDR2 SVGEGT. The CDR3 loop is CASSFDYEQYL. In DNA, the CDR3 is TGTGCCAGCAGTTTTGACTACGAGCAGTACTTA.

This clonotype was seen repeatedly, ten times or more. The chain links TRBV29-1 to TRBJ2-7, with 7 bases fitting TRBD1. V gave up 1 base and J gave up 4 bases; unmatched junction bases: 1. Looked up from germline, CDR1 is SQVTM and CDR2 is ANQGSEA. This CDR3 region has 12 residues. CDR3 nucleotide sequence: TGCAGCGTTGAAGTGGACAGGTACGAGCAGTACTTC. Its translation is CSVEVDRYEQYF.

V is TRBV5-6 and J is TRBJ2-3; D gene unclear. The CDR3 loop spans 12 amino acids. Trimming pared 0 bases from V and 4 bases from J, leaving 3 bases between. Germline assignment: CDR1 SGHDT and CDR2 YYEEEE. CDR3 loop: CASSLEPDTQYF. The CDR3 DNA follows: TGTGCCAGCAGCTTGGAACCAGATACGCAGTATTTT.

This clonotype was counted a few times. The chain is built from TRBV20-1 and TRBJ2-4, with TRBD1 as a possible D gene (5 bases). CDR1 DFQATT and CDR2 SNEGSKA come from the germline V gene (reference sequence). The V gene lost 5 bases and the J gene lost 0 bases, with 14 bases spanning the gap. The CDR3 is 15 amino acids. The CDR3 region has the DNA TGCAGTGCTCCCACCCTGACAGAAGCCAAAAACATTCAGTACTTC. Protein: CSAPTLTEAKNIQYF.

This clonotype was detected once. The genes are TRBV10-2 and TRBJ2-7; no clear D. Trimming removed 7 bases from V and 1 base from J, with 8 bases in between. This CDR3 has 12 amino acids. Germline CDR1 reads WSHSY; CDR2 reads SAAADI. The CDR3 DNA sequence: TGCGCCAGCAATCCAGGATCCTACGAGCAGTACTTC. Translating it yields CASNPGSYEQYF.

This clonotype has only a few counts. The chain couples TRBV12-3 or TRBV12-4 to TRBJ2-7; D is unclear. CDR3 length: 16 amino acids. The ends were cut back, 3 bases at V and 5 bases at J, with 20 bases in the middle. For the CDR3, the DNA is TGTGCCAGCAGTTTCTCAAAGGCTGGGTTTCGCCACGAGCAGTACTTC. This codes for CASSFSKAGFRHEQYF.